Each of the 17 T cell receptor beta chains below was sequenced from the same sample in a study of tissue T cells after allogeneic stem cell transplantation (dated by TCRdb to between 2021 and 2023). The library was prepared using the immunoSEQ multiplex PCR assay. Entries here come from immuneACCESS through TCRdb and include only in-frame sequences with V and J called. Some clones fail to appear in such tables; in the studies checked, an unresolved V gene covers under half of the shortfall, and the cause of the remainder is unknown. The sample records about 7,400 clones, 65% to 80% of which are singletons. The biggest ten clones account for 0.78% of the sample. The sequenced material came from blood. The source is a female BALB/c mouse in good health. Mice from this strain have the MHC haplotype H2-d.

This clone appeared a single time. The gene symbols are mouse symbols. The sequenced part of the CDR3 DNA is TGTGCCAGCGGTGATGACTGGTCGGGAGACACCCAGTAC. It codes for CASGDDWSGDTQY. The complete CDR3 protein is CASGDDWSGDTQYF. This rearrangement joins TRBV13-2 to TRBJ2-5, with D maybe TRBD2 (5 bases). The read ends 1 residue before the CDR3 terminus; that terminus is restored from the germline J gene. The CDR3 consists of 14 residues. V was cut by 0 bases and J by 5 bases, with 10 bases left in between. Germline loops: CDR1 NNHNN, CDR2 SYGAGS (reference sequence).

On this clone itself: Gene names are the mouse ones. The read falls 1 residue short of the CDR3 end, and the missing part is taken from the germline J gene. V gene TRBV29 combines with J gene TRBJ2-5; the D gene is possibly TRBD2 (7 bases). The CDR3 length is 14 residues. Looked up from germline, CDR1 is MSHET and CDR2 is SYDVDS. V was cut by 4 bases and J by 1 base, with 9 bases left in between. Partial CDR3 DNA: TGTGCTAGCAGTTGGGGGGCGGACCAAGACACCCAGTAC. As protein: CASSWGADQDTQY. The entire CDR3 sequence reads CASSWGADQDTQYF.

On this clone: Mouse gene names and germline throughout. From the germline J gene comes the end of the CDR3, since the read stops 1 residue before it. The genes are TRBV31 and TRBJ2-1; 7 bases agree with TRBD1. From germline, CDR1 is GKSSPN and CDR2 SITVG. The V gene end was trimmed by 7 bases and the J gene end by 2 bases; junction bases not matched to a gene: 5. CDR3 length: 13 residues. CDR3 sequence: CASAGTDYAEQFF. The CDR3 bases that were read are TGTGCCTCGGCCGGGACAGACTATGCTGAGCAGTTC.

Comments on this clone: Mismatch with germline at one junction end may stem from a read error. Here the gene names and germline are mouse. Read data end 1 residue before the CDR3 end; the end is taken from the germline J gene. The rearrangement joins TRBV13-2 to TRBJ2-7, with D perhaps TRBD1 (6 bases). This CDR3 spans 11 amino acids. Germline loops: CDR1 NNHNN, CDR2 SYGAGS (reference sequence). Here the CDR3 reads CASSEGDEQYF. CDR3 DNA, as far as it was read: TGTGCCAGCAGTGAGGGGGATGAACAGTAC.

Worth noting for this clone: Genes here carry mouse names. With the read ending 1 residue before the CDR3 end, the germline J gene is used to fill in that end. The chain recombines TRBV31 with TRBJ2-5, with D possibly TRBD1 on 5 matching bases. In germline, CDR1 is GKSSPN, CDR2 SITVG. The V end lost 3 bases, the J end lost 3 bases, and 10 bases lay between the germline ends. This CDR3 region has 13 residues. The DNA read from the CDR3 is TGTGCCTGGAGCCGACGACAGCAAGACACCCAGTAC. Its protein is CAWSRRQQDTQY. The full CDR3 protein is CAWSRRQQDTQYF.

This clone has a handful of counts. Gene names are the mouse ones. From the germline J gene comes the end of the CDR3, since the read stops 1 residue before it. The chain recombines TRBV13-2 with TRBJ2-2, with 9 bases identical to TRBD2. V lost 5 bases to trimming and J lost 1 base; unmatched junction nucleotides: 9. The CDR3 runs 17 residues. Germline loops: CDR1 NNHNN, CDR2 SYGAGS (reference sequence). CDR3 DNA (partial): TGTGCCAGCGGCCTCCGGGACTGGGACCGAAACACCGGGCAGCTCTAC. The encoded protein is CASGLRDWDRNTGQLY. The complete CDR3 reads CASGLRDWDRNTGQLYF.

This clone was counted between two and nine times. Genes and germline are mouse. From the germline J gene comes the end of the CDR3, since the read stops 1 residue before it. The V gene is TRBV19, the J gene TRBJ1-2; no firm D call. The V gene's germline CDR1 is FNHDT and CDR2 SITEND (reference sequence). The CDR3 loop spans 14 amino acids. The V and J ends lost 0 bases and 4 bases respectively, with 10 bases between them. The covered CDR3 bases are TGTGCCAGCAGTATAGGAGGGATGAGCTCCGACTACACC. Translating gives CASSIGGMSSDYT. The entire CDR3 sequence reads CASSIGGMSSDYTF.

As for this clone: Gene and germline names: mouse. The read falls 1 residue short of the CDR3 end, and the missing part is taken from the germline J gene. J is TRBJ1-1 and V is TRBV31, with D unresolved. Per germline, CDR1 GKSSPN and CDR2 SITVG. The germline V and J ends were trimmed by 0 bases and 5 bases, with 4 bases remaining between them. This CDR3 has 11 amino acids. The part of the CDR3 DNA that was read is TGTGCCTGGAGTCTGAGGACAGAAGTCTTC. Amino acid sequence: CAWSLRTEVF. In full, the CDR3 reads CAWSLRTEVFF.

To note about this clone: The gene symbols are mouse symbols. The CDR3 end is not reached by the read, which stops 1 residue before it; the germline J gene fills it in. The V and J genes are TRBV13-3 and TRBJ2-1, with 7 positions matching TRBD1. CDR3 length equals 15 residues. From germline, CDR1 is NNHDY and CDR2 SYVADS. The V gene end was trimmed by 6 bases and the J gene end by 0 bases; junction bases not matched to a gene: 6. The DNA read from the CDR3 is TGTGCCAGCAAAGGAAACAGGGGTAACTATGCTGAGCAGTTC. Its translation: CASKGNRGNYAEQF. The CDR3 in full is CASKGNRGNYAEQFF.

Note on this clone: Mouse germline and gene names are used. The missing CDR3 end, 1 residue past where the read stops, is filled in from the germline J gene. The chain couples TRBV31 to TRBJ1-4; tentatively, D is TRBD1 (6 bases). The V gene lost 0 bases and the J gene lost 6 bases, with 11 bases spanning the gap. The CDR3 length is 14 residues. Germline V lookup: CDR1 GKSSPN, CDR2 SITVG. CDR3 residues: CAWSLAHRDERLFF. CDR3 bases read: TGTGCCTGGAGTCTAGCCCACAGGGACGAAAGATTATTT.

This clone was detected only a few times. The genes are named according to mouse. The read stops 1 residue short of the end of the CDR3; the missing end is completed from the germline J gene. The chain uses TRBV14 and TRBJ2-1; 7 bases line up with TRBD2. Germline loops: CDR1 SGHDT, CDR2 FRDEAV. V shed 1 base, J shed 3 bases, and the junction held 1 base outside the gene matches. The length of the CDR3 is 14 residues. The CDR3 bases that were read are TGTGCCAGCAGTTTCCACTGGGGCTATGCTGAGCAGTTC. Protein: CASSFHWGYAEQF. The whole CDR3 protein is CASSFHWGYAEQFF.

As regards this clone: Gene names refer to mouse genes. With the read ending 1 residue before the CDR3 end, the germline J gene is used to fill in that end. The V gene is TRBV13-3, the J gene TRBJ2-4; D uncertain. Deletions cut 1 base from V and 0 bases from J, with 3 bases between. Per germline, CDR1 NNHDY and CDR2 SYVADS. The CDR3 contains 13 residues. CDR3 DNA (partial): TGTGCCAGCAGTGATCATAGTCAAAACACCTTGTAC. Residues: CASSDHSQNTLY. The entire CDR3 protein is CASSDHSQNTLYF. The full variable domain, rest sourced from reference TRBV13-3 and TRBJ2-4, is EAAVTQSPRSKVAVTGGKVTLSCHQTNNHDYMYWYRQDTGHGLRLIHYSYVADSTEKGDIPDGYKASRPSQENFSLILELASLSQTAVYFCASSDHSQNTLYFGAGTRLSVL.

A few counts support this clone. Gene names and germline refer to mouse. The read ends 1 residue shy of where the CDR3 ends; the end is completed using the germline J gene. This sequence joins TRBV13-1 and TRBJ1-5; D gene uncertain. This CDR3 is built from 14 residues. CDR1 and CDR2 (germline): NSHNY, SYGAGN. Between the trimmed V and J ends, which lost 0 bases and 3 bases, there was a span of 7 bases. The CDR3 region is CASSDAGGNQAPLF. CDR3 DNA (partial): TGTGCCAGCAGTGATGCTGGTGGCAACCAGGCTCCGCTT.

Details on this clone: Gene labels here are mouse ones. The CDR3 reads CASKTGGQDTQYF. CDR3 bases read: TGTGCCAGCAAGACTGGGGGCCAAGACACCCAGTAC. This rearrangement joins TRBV13-3 to TRBJ2-5; 9 bases map to TRBD2. The sequenced fragment ends 1 residue before the CDR3 boundary, so the rest is inferred from the germline J gene. After removal of 6 bases from V and 2 bases from J, the junction contained 1 base not matched to a gene. The CDR3 consists of 13 residues. Germline V CDR1 and CDR2: NNHDY, SYVADS.

This clone occurred a few times. The gene names here belong to mouse. The read stops 1 residue short of the end of the CDR3; the missing end is completed from the germline J gene. The chain joins TRBV31 to TRBJ2-7; TRBD2 aligns across 11 bases. The CDR3 is 14 amino acids. With 0 bases clipped from V and 7 bases from J, the junction kept 5 bases outside the gene matches. Germline values: CDR1 GKSSPN, CDR2 SITVG. CDR3 sequence: CAWSLATGGGEQYF. The DNA read from the CDR3 is TGTGCCTGGAGTCTAGCGACTGGGGGGGGAGAACAGTAC.

A word on this clone: Gene names follow the mouse nomenclature. The read falls 1 residue short of the CDR3 end, and the missing part is taken from the germline J gene. The V and J genes are TRBV13-3 and TRBJ2-2; unclear D gene. The V end lost 4 bases, the J end lost 1 base, and 5 bases lay between the germline ends. The CDR3 runs 13 residues. From germline, CDR1 is NNHDY and CDR2 SYVADS. The CDR3 is CASSPGNTGQLYF. CDR3 DNA (partial): TGTGCCAGCAGTCCTGGAAACACCGGGCAGCTCTAC.

Regarding this clone: The genes and germline here are from mouse. Partial CDR3 DNA: TGTGCCAGCGGTGGGGACTGGGGGGACTATGCTGAGCAGTTC. This translates into CASGGDWGDYAEQF. The CDR3 in its entirety is CASGGDWGDYAEQFF. This chain links TRBV13-2 with TRBJ2-1, with 12 bases matching TRBD2. The read is 1 residue too short to cover the CDR3 end, so that end is filled in from the germline J gene. J gave up 2 bases and V 3 bases, and 0 bases lay outside the gene matches. The V gene's germline CDR1 is NNHNN and CDR2 SYGAGS (reference sequence). This CDR3 has 15 residues.